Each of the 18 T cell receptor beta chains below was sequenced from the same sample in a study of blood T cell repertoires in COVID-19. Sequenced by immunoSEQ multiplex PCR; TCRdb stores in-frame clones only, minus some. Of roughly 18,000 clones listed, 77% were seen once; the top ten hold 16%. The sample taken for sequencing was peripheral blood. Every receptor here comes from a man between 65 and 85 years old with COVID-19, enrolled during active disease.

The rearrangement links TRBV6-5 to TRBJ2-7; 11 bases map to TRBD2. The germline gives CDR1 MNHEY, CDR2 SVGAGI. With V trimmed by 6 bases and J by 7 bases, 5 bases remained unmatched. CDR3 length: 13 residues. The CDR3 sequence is CASSSWTSGEQYF. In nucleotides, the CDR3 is TGTGCCAGCAGCTCATGGACTAGCGGGGAGCAGTACTTC.

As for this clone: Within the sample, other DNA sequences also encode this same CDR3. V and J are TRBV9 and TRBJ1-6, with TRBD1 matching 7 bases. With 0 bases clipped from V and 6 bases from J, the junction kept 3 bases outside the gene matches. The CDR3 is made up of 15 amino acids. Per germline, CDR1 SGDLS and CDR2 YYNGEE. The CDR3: CASSVGSGGNSPLHF. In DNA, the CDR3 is TGTGCCAGCAGCGTAGGCTCAGGGGGTAATTCACCCCTCCACTTT.

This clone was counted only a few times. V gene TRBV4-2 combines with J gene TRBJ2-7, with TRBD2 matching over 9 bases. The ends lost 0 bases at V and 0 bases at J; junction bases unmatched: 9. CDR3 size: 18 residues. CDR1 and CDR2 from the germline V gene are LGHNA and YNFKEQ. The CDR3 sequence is CASSQDLASGVSSYEQYF. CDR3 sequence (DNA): TGTGCCAGCAGCCAAGATCTGGCTAGCGGGGTTAGCTCCTACGAGCAGTACTTC.

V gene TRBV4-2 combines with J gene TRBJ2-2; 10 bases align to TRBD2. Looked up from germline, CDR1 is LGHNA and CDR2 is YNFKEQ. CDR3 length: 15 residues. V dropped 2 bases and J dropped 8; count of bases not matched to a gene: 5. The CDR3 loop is CASSQLEREGGELFF. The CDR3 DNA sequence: TGTGCCAGCAGCCAACTCGAGCGGGAGGGGGGGGAGCTGTTTTTT.

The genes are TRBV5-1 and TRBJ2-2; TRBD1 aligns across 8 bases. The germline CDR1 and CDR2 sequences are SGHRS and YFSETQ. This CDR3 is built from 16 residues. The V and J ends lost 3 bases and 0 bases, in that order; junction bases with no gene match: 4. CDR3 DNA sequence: TGCGCCAGCAGCTGGGGACAGGACTCGAACACCGGGGAGCTGTTTTTT. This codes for CASSWGQDSNTGELFF.

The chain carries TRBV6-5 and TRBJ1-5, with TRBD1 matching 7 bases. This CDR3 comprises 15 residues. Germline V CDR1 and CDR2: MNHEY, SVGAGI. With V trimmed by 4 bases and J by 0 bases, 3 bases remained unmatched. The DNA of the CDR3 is TGTGCCAGCAGTTTGACAGGGTCTAGCAATCAGCCCCAGCATTTT. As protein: CASSLTGSSNQPQHF.

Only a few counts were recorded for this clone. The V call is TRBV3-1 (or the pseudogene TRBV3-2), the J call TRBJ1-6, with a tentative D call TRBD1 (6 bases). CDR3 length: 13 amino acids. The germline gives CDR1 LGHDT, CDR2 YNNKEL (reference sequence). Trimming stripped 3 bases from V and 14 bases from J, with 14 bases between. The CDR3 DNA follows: TGTGCCAGCAGCCAGAGTACAGGGACGGCCCTCCACTTT. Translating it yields CASSQSTGTALHF.

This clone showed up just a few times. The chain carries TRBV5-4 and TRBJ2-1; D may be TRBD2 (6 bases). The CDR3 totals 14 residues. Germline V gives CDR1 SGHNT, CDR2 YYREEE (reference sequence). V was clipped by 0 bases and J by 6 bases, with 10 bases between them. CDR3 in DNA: TGTGCCAGCAGCTTGGTGGGGGACTCCAATGAGCAGTTCTTC. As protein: CASSLVGDSNEQFF.

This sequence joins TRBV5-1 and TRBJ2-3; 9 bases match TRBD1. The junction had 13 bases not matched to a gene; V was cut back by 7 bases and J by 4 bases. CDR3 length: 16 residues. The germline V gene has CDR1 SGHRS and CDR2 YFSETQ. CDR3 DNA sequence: TGCGCCAGCCAGCCGGGACAGGGATTTGCGGCAGATACGCAGTATTTT. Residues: CASQPGQGFAADTQYF.

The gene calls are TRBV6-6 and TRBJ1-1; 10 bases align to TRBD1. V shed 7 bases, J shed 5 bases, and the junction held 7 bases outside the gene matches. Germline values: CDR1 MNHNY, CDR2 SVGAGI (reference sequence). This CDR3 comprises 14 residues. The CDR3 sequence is CASTSGQGGTEAFF. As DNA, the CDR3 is TGTGCCAGCACCTCAGGACAGGGGGGAACTGAAGCTTTCTTT.

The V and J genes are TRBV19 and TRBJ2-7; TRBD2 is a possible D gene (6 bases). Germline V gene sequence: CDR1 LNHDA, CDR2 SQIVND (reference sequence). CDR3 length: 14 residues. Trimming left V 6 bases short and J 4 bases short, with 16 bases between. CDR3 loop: CASSRGLGMYEQYF. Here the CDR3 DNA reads TGTGCCAGTAGCCGGGGACTGGGCATGTACGAGCAGTACTTC.

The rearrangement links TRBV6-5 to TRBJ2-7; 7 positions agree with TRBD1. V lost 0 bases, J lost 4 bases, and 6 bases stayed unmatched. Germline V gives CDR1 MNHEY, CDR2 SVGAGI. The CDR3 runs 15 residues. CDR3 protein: CASSYSLGGGYEQYF. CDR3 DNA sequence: TGTGCCAGCAGTTACTCTTTAGGGGGCGGATACGAGCAGTACTTC.

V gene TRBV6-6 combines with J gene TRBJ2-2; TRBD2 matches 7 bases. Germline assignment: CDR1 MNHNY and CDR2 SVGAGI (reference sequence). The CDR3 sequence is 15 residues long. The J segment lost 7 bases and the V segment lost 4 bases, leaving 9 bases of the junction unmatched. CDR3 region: CASSSVGGLGGELFF. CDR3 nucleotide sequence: TGTGCCAGCAGTTCGGTCGGGGGGTTGGGCGGGGAGCTGTTTTTT.

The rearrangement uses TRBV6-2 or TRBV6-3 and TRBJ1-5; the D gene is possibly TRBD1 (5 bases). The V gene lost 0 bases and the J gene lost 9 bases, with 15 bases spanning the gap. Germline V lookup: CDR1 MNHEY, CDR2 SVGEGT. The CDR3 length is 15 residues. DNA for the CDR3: TGTGCCAGCAGTTACTCTTCTGGCAGGGTCATGCCCCAGCATTTT. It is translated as CASSYSSGRVMPQHF.

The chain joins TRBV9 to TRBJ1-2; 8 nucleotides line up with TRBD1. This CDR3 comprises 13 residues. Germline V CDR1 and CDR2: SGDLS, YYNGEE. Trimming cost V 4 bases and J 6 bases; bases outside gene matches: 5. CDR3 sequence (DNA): TGTGCCAGCAGCCCCGGACAGGGAGATGGCTACACCTTC. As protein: CASSPGQGDGYTF.

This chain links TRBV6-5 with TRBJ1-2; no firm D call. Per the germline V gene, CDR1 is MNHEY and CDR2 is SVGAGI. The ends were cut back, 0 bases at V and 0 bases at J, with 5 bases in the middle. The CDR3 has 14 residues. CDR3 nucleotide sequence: TGTGCCAGCAGTTACTCGGCAGCTAACTATGGCTACACCTTC. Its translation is CASSYSAANYGYTF.

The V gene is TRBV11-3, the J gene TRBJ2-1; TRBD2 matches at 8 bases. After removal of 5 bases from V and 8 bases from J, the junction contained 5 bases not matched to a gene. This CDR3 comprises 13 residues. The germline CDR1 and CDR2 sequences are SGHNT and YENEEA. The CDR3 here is CASSPGGGDEQFF. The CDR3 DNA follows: TGTGCCAGCAGCCCGGGGGGGGGAGATGAGCAGTTCTTC.

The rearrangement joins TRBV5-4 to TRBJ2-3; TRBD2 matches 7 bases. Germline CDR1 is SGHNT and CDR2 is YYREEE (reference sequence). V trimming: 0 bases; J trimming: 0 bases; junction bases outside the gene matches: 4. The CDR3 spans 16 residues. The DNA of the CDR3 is TGTGCCAGCAGCTTGGCGGCGGGAGCTAGCACAGATACGCAGTATTTT. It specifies CASSLAAGASTDTQYF.